Listed here are 29 T cell receptor beta chains from one sample, sequenced in a study of T cells in Graves' hyperthyroidism and ophthalmopathy. Researchers amplified the TCR beta CDR3 regions from RNA transcripts. RT-PCR in the first round (using the HTBI primer set) targeted the TCR CDR3. TCRdb reprocessed the multiplex PCR reads with MiXCR, giving one entry per CDR3 protein. Among about 640,000 distinct CDR3 sequences listed, around 21% were seen once. The sample comprised blood. The source of these receptors is a man aged 25 to 45 with Graves' ophthalmopathy.

The chain is built from TRBV12-3 or TRBV12-4 and TRBJ1-5; unclear D gene. With 4 bases removed from V and 5 bases from J, the gap between germline ends came to 6 bases. The CDR3 has 12 residues. This chain's CDR3 is CASSYSDQPQHF. CDR3 nucleotide sequence: TGTGCCAGCAGTTATTCAGATCAGCCCCAGCATTTT.

The sample holds many counts of this clonotype. The chain couples TRBV20-1 to TRBJ1-5, with 7 bases lining up with TRBD1. The CDR3 is 13 amino acids. From germline, CDR1 is DFQATT and CDR2 SNEGSKA (reference sequence). The junction had 8 bases not matched to a gene; V was cut back by 6 bases and J by 6 bases. CDR3 bases: TGCAGTGCAACAGGACAGGCAGGTCAGCCCCAGCATTTT. Amino acids: CSATGQAGQPQHF.

About this clonotype: A junction boundary mismatches the germline segment, possibly from a read error. The chain combines TRBV28 with TRBJ2-7, with TRBD2 matching over 9 bases. Germline V gives CDR1 MDHEN, CDR2 SYDVKM. The CDR3 covers 13 residues. The CDR3 nucleotides read TGTGTCAGCAGTCGAGCGGGGGGCTACGAGCAGTACTTC. This translates into CVSSRAGGYEQYF.

This chain joins TRBV18 and TRBJ2-5; 11 nucleotides match TRBD2. After removal of 3 bases from V and 5 bases from J, the junction contained 11 bases not matched to a gene. This CDR3 is built from 17 residues. Germline V gives CDR1 KGHSH, CDR2 LQKENI. This CDR3 reads CASSPGPETSGEETQYF. The CDR3 DNA reads as TGTGCCAGCTCACCGGGGCCGGAGACTAGCGGGGAGGAGACCCAGTACTTC.

This chain connects TRBV20-1 to TRBJ2-7; D remains ambiguous. CDR1 and CDR2 from the germline V gene are DFQATT and SNEGSKA (reference sequence). Trimming cost V 7 bases and J 0 bases, with 7 bases left between them. There are 11 residues in the CDR3. This chain's CDR3 is CSVVGSYEQYF. The CDR3 DNA reads as TGCAGTGTCGTGGGCTCCTACGAGCAGTACTTC.

The V gene is TRBV11-2, the J gene TRBJ1-6; TRBD1 aligns across 8 bases. The length of the CDR3 is 16 residues. The germline V gene encodes CDR1 SGHAT and CDR2 FQNNGV. With V trimmed by 4 bases and J by 4 bases, 6 bases remained unmatched. CDR3 protein: CASSSDRVSYNSPLHF. The CDR3 bases are TGTGCCAGCAGCTCGGACAGGGTTTCGTATAATTCACCCCTCCACTTT.

This clonotype was counted ten times or more. V usage is TRBV2 and J usage is TRBJ1-5, with 7 positions matching TRBD1. CDR1 and CDR2 from the germline V gene are SNHLY and FYNNEI. The CDR3 sequence is 13 residues long. V was clipped by 6 bases and J by 5 bases; unmatched bases: 4. The DNA for the CDR3 is TGTGCCAGCAGGACGACAGGGTATCAGCCCCAGCATTTT. This gives the protein CASRTTGYQPQHF.

The sample holds a few counts of this clonotype. The rearrangement joins TRBV13 to TRBJ2-1; 12 bases are a match to TRBD2. The CDR3 has 18 amino acids. The germline V gene encodes CDR1 PRHDT and CDR2 FYEKMQ (reference sequence). With V trimmed by 4 bases and J by 0 bases, 7 bases remained unmatched. The CDR3 spells CASSSGLAGTSSYNEQFF. The CDR3 region has the DNA TGTGCCAGCAGCTCAGGACTAGCGGGGACGAGCTCCTACAATGAGCAGTTCTTC.

This sequence joins TRBV11-2 and TRBJ2-7; 7 nucleotides align to TRBD1. CDR1 is SGHAT and CDR2 is FQNNGV in the germline V gene. Trimming took 5 bases from V and 6 from J; bases not matched to a gene: 13. The CDR3 has 15 amino acids. The CDR3, as DNA: TGTGCCAGCAGCCAAGGGGGCAGAGAGTTGGGCGAGCAGTACTTC. Residues: CASSQGGRELGEQYF.

The V call is TRBV4-3, the J call TRBJ1-6; no clear D. CDR1 and CDR2 (germline): LGHNA, YSLEER. The CDR3 covers 15 residues. V gave up 2 bases and J gave up 11 bases, with 16 bases separating them. CDR3 in DNA: TGCGCCAGCAGCCAATCGGCGCCCTTTGTCGCACCCCTCCACTTT. Translating it yields CASSQSAPFVAPLHF.

The V and J genes are TRBV18 and TRBJ2-7, with TRBD1 as a possible D gene (6 bases). The CDR3 has 14 residues. Germline CDR1 reads KGHSH; CDR2 reads LQKENI. V was cut by 3 bases and J by 4 bases, with 13 bases left in between. CDR3 bases: TGTGCCAGCTCACCCCAGGGGAGTCGATACGAGCAGTACTTC. Protein: CASSPQGSRYEQYF. Supplemented by reference TRBV18 and TRBJ2-7, the full variable domain reads NAGVMQNPRHLVRRRGQEARLRCSPMKGHSHVYWYRQLPEEGLKFMVYLQKENIIDESGMPKERFSAEFPKEGPSILRIQQVVRGDSAAYFCASSPQGSRYEQYFGPGTRLTVT.

This clonotype came up many times. This chain links TRBV27 with TRBJ1-5; D not certain. The V gene's germline CDR1 is MNHEY and CDR2 SMNVEV (reference sequence). The CDR3 loop spans 15 amino acids. Trimming stripped 2 bases from V and 2 bases from J, with 10 bases between. CDR3 nucleotide sequence: TGTGCCAGCAGTTTAGTCTCTGGGGGCAATCAGCCCCAGCATTTT. Its translation: CASSLVSGGNQPQHF.

The rearrangement links TRBV29-1 to TRBJ1-5; no clear D gene. Germline V gives CDR1 SQVTM, CDR2 ANQGSEA. Trimming took 7 bases from V and 3 from J, leaving 19 bases between them. The CDR3 covers 15 residues. DNA for the CDR3: TGCAGCGGTACCCGGGCCCAGAGAGTCAATCAGCCCCAGCATTTT. This codes for CSGTRAQRVNQPQHF. Together with reference TRBV29-1 and TRBJ1-5, the CDR3 gives the full variable domain: SAVISQKPSRDICQRGTSLTIQCQVDSQVTMMFWYRQQPGQSLTLIATANQGSEATYESGFVIDKFPISRPNLTFSTLTVSNMSPEDSSIYLCSGTRAQRVNQPQHFGDGTRLSIL.

This clonotype was seen many times. The V call is TRBV27, the J call TRBJ1-6; D not resolved. This CDR3 is 18 amino acids long. From germline, CDR1 is MNHEY and CDR2 SMNVEV (reference sequence). V gave up 4 bases and J gave up 3 bases, with 19 bases separating them. The CDR3 loop reads CASSSAGWYPSYNSPLHF. In DNA form, the CDR3 reads TGTGCCAGCAGTTCCGCCGGATGGTATCCGAGCTATAATTCACCCCTCCACTTT.

Note on this clonotype: This may come from a read error, since a much larger clone is one base off. This chain uses TRBV29-1 with TRBJ2-1; 8 bases align to TRBD2. Trimming at V came to 6 bases and at J to 7 bases, leaving 8 bases not matched to a gene. This CDR3 contains 13 residues. Germline-derived CDR1 and CDR2 are SQVTM and ANQGSEA. CDR3 region: CSVGGTSRNEQFF. As DNA, the CDR3 is TGCAGCGTCGGCGGGACTAGTCGGAATGAGCAGTTCTTC.

The chain is built from TRBV27 and TRBJ1-1; 7 nucleotides line up with TRBD1. With 6 bases clipped from V and 4 bases from J, the junction kept 5 bases outside the gene matches. Germline V lookup: CDR1 MNHEY, CDR2 SMNVEV (reference sequence). CDR3 length: 13 residues. CDR3 protein: CASRDAGGTEAFF. In DNA form, the CDR3 reads TGTGCCAGCAGAGACGCAGGGGGCACTGAAGCTTTCTTT.

This rearrangement joins TRBV19 to TRBJ1-1, with 8 bases aligning to TRBD1. The CDR3 consists of 18 residues. The J segment lost 1 base and the V segment lost 2 bases, leaving 12 bases of the junction unmatched. CDR1 is LNHDA, CDR2 SQIVND, per germline (reference sequence). The CDR3 reads CASSISPDRGKPNTEAFF. The DNA of the CDR3 is TGTGCCAGTAGTATATCCCCCGACAGGGGAAAACCGAACACTGAAGCTTTCTTT.

The chain couples TRBV7-9 to TRBJ2-2; 7 bases are a match to TRBD1. V lost 6 bases and J lost 3; bases outside the gene matches: 7. Germline CDR1 and CDR2: SEHNR and FQNEAQ (reference sequence). This CDR3 has 15 residues. The CDR3 DNA follows: TGTGCCAGCAGGCACCGGGACAGAGACACCGGGGAGCTGTTTTTT. Translated: CASRHRDRDTGELFF.

DNA of the CDR3: TGTGCCAGTAGTCGGGATACAGGGTCAAACTATGGCTACACCTTC. This sequence encodes CASSRDTGSNYGYTF. The chain employs TRBV19 and TRBJ1-2, with D perhaps TRBD1 (6 bases). CDR3 size: 15 residues. Germline V gene sequence: CDR1 LNHDA, CDR2 SQIVND (reference sequence). Trimming shortened V by 5 bases and J by 2 bases, and 15 bases separated the two germline ends.

This clonotype was seen more than once but under ten times. V gene TRBV7-9 combines with J gene TRBJ1-5; D remains unclear. V shed 0 bases and J shed 9 bases, with 21 bases lying between them. The CDR3 spans 17 residues. Germline values: CDR1 SEHNR, CDR2 FQNEAQ (reference sequence). CDR3 nucleotide sequence: TGTGCCAGCAGCTTAGCCAACGGAGGGTCTGTGTTAGGGCCCCAGCATTTT. It is translated as CASSLANGGSVLGPQHF.

The chain uses TRBV7-9 and TRBJ2-7, with a possible D match to TRBD1 (6 bases). CDR1 SEHNR and CDR2 FQNEAQ come from the germline V gene (reference sequence). Trimming left V 1 base short and J 4 bases short, with 11 bases between. CDR3 length: 14 amino acids. The CDR3 reads CASSLEGVSYEQYF. The CDR3 nucleotides are TGTGCCAGCAGCTTAGAGGGGGTCTCTTACGAGCAGTACTTC.

This clonotype has ten or more counts. The chain is built from TRBV4-2 and TRBJ2-7; a possible D gene is TRBD2 (6 bases). Germline CDR1 reads LGHNA; CDR2 reads YNFKEQ. Trimming stripped 1 base from V and 1 base from J, with 11 bases between. CDR3 length equals 15 residues. CDR3 coding DNA: TGTGCCAGCAGCCAAGGGTCGGGAGTTTCCTACGAGCAGTACTTC. This sequence encodes CASSQGSGVSYEQYF.

V and J are TRBV20-1 and TRBJ2-7; 8 nucleotides agree with TRBD1. Germline values: CDR1 DFQATT, CDR2 SNEGSKA (reference sequence). After removal of 6 bases from V and 2 bases from J, the junction contained 9 bases not matched to a gene. CDR3 length equals 14 residues. The CDR3 DNA is TGCAGTGCGCCACCGACAGGGGTTCCCTACGAGCAGTACTTC. It yields the protein CSAPPTGVPYEQYF.

V usage is TRBV7-2 and J usage is TRBJ2-1, with D possibly being TRBD1 (5 bases). V lost 3 bases and J 9 bases, leaving 6 bases between the germline ends. CDR1 is SGHTA and CDR2 is FQGNSA in the germline V gene. There are 11 residues in the CDR3. In nucleotides, the CDR3 is TGTGCCAGCAGCTTTGGGGCTGAGCAGTTCTTC. Amino acid sequence: CASSFGAEQFF. Based on the CDR3 plus reference TRBV7-2 and TRBJ2-1, the full variable domain is GAGVSQSPSNKVTEKGKDVELRCDPISGHTALYWYRQSLGQGLEFLIYFQGNSAPDKSGLPSDRFSAERTGGSVSTLTIQRTQQEDSAVYLCASSFGAEQFFGPGTRLTVL.

This clonotype showed up many times. The CDR3 spells CSARGGDFGRAGEQFF. CDR3 nucleotides: TGCAGTGCTAGAGGGGGCGACTTCGGGAGGGCCGGTGAGCAGTTCTTC. J is TRBJ2-1 and V is TRBV20-1; TRBD2 agrees at 8 bases. With 1 base clipped from V and 9 bases from J, the junction kept 14 bases outside the gene matches. The CDR3 contains 16 residues. CDR1 and CDR2 (germline): DFQATT, SNEGSKA (reference sequence).

The genes are TRBV7-8 and TRBJ1-5; 7 bases match TRBD1. The CDR3 length is 15 residues. From germline, CDR1 is SGHVS and CDR2 FQNEAQ. V lost 5 bases to trimming and J lost 3 bases; unmatched junction nucleotides: 7. The CDR3 here is CASSLSGTDNQPQHF. As DNA, the CDR3 is TGTGCCAGCAGCCTCTCCGGGACAGACAATCAGCCCCAGCATTTT. The complete variable domain, with remaining parts taken from reference TRBV7-8 and TRBJ1-5, reads GAGVSQSPRYKVAKRGQDVALRCDPISGHVSLFWYQQALGQGPEFLTYFQNEAQLDKSGLPSDRFFAERPEGSVSTLKIQRTQQEDSAVYLCASSLSGTDNQPQHFGDGTRLSIL.

This clonotype was seen more than once but under ten times. At one boundary the junction diverges from the germline segment, which might be a read error. The V call is TRBV6-5, the J call TRBJ2-1, with a weak D call TRBD2 (5 bases). The CDR3 spans 14 residues. CDR1 is MNHEY and CDR2 is SVGAGI in the germline V gene. Here the CDR3 DNA reads TGTGCCAGCAGTTACCAACTAGGGAACAATGAGCAGCTCTTC. It encodes CASSYQLGNNEQLF.

This clonotype was seen only a few times. V usage is TRBV6-5 and J usage is TRBJ1-1; D gene uncertain. From germline, CDR1 is MNHEY and CDR2 SVGAGI. V lost 0 bases and J lost 0, with 8 bases in between. This CDR3 region has 15 residues. CDR3 bases: TGTGCCAGCAGTTACTCTGACGTTATGAACACTGAAGCTTTCTTT. Its protein is CASSYSDVMNTEAFF.

V is TRBV29-1 and J is TRBJ2-3; 8 bases fit TRBD1. This CDR3 region has 14 residues. The V segment lost 4 bases and the J segment 3 bases; nucleotides outside the gene matches: 6. Germline V CDR1 and CDR2: SQVTM, ANQGSEA. The CDR3 nucleotides are TGCAGCGTTGCGGACAGGGCGCAAACAGATACGCAGTATTTT. Its protein product is CSVADRAQTDTQYF.